At least ten counts were recorded for the clone carrying this T cell receptor beta chain. At one of its ends the junction is not consistent with the germline gene, which may arise from a read error. This entry is derived from a study of blood T cells in healthy people across ages. A sample-barcoded 5' primer and a J-beta primer mix were used in a second PCR of about 6 to 12 cycles. TCRdb used MiXCR to reprocess the 5' RACE reads, holding one entry per CDR3 protein. The table has over 950,000 distinct CDR3 sequences, less than 45% seen once; the top ten hold about 12%. Germline V gives CDR1 LGHNA, CDR2 YSLEER. The CDR3 contains 14 residues.

The chain uses TRBV4-3 and TRBJ1-1; no clear D gene. Sample: blood. The receptor was isolated from a man aged 18 to 29 in good health. The CDR3 DNA reads as TGTGCCAGCAGCCAAGATCCCGGGAGCACTGAAGCTTTCTTT. It translates to CASSQDPGSTEAFF.